The clone carrying this T cell receptor (beta chain) was recorded only once. Its antigen is as yet unknown. These data originate in a study of PD-1 blockade in classical Hodgkin lymphoma. Study background: Nivolumab was given intravenously to patients at 3 mg/kg every 2 weeks. Study findings and constraints: Those starting nivolumab under 1 year post-ASCT were excluded. Complete responders' baseline diversity resembled that of newly diagnosed patients.

The trim removed 7 bases at V and 9 bases at J, leaving 14 bases unmatched. Germline CDR1 is LNHDA and CDR2 is SQIVND (reference sequence). The CDR3 loop spans 16 amino acids. Each patient experienced a relapse that followed autologous stem cell transplantation, and brentuximab vedotin exposure varied. Researchers used magnetic negative selection to pull out pure CD4+ T cells from thawed PBMCs. Method: immunoSEQ multiplex PCR; TCRdb's copy keeps in-frame clones and lacks some. Here the sample spans 25,000 to 30,000 clones, approximately 80% being singletons. This TCR came from a human donor with classical Hodgkin lymphoma. The V call is TRBV19, the J call TRBJ1-6, with TRBD1 matching 8 bases. Sequenced here: CD4+ T cells from blood, sampled at baseline. The CDR3 DNA reads TGTGCCAGTACCTCCGGGACAGGTGGTTTAGTTTCACCCCTCCACTTT. Its protein is CASTSGTGGLVSPLHF.